This T cell receptor (beta chain) was identified in a study of T cells after yellow fever vaccination. TCRdb reprocessed the 5' RACE reads with MiXCR, giving one entry per CDR3 protein. The table includes 450,000 to 600,000 distinct CDR3 sequences, around 16% detected once. Germline-derived CDR1 and CDR2 are DFQATT and SNEGSKA (reference sequence). The CDR3 covers 14 residues. After removal of 6 bases from V and 1 base from J, the junction contained 2 bases not matched to a gene. J is TRBJ2-1 and V is TRBV20-1; TRBD2 matches 11 bases. The material was PBMCs, obtained about 5 days after the first yellow fever vaccination. The TCR originated in a man aged 18-30 years who received the YFV17D yellow fever vaccine. The CDR3 loop reads CSARTSGSYNEQFF. CDR3 nucleotide sequence: TGCAGTGCGAGGACTAGCGGGTCCTACAATGAGCAGTTCTTC.